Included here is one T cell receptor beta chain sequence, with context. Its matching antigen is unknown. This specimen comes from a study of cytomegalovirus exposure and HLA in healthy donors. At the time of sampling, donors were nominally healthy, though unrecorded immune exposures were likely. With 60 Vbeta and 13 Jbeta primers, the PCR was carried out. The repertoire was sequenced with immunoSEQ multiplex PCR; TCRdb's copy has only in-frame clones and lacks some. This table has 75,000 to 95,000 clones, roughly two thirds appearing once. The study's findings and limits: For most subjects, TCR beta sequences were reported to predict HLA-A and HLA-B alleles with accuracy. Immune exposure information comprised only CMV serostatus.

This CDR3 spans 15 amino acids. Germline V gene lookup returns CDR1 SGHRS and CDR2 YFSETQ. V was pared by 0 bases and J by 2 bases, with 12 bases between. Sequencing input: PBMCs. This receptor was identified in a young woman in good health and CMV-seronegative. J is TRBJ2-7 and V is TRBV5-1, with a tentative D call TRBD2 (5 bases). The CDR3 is CASSLDPGNAYEQYF. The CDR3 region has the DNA TGCGCCAGCAGCTTGGATCCCGGGAATGCCTACGAGCAGTACTTC. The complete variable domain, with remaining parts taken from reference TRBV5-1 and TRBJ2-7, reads KAGVTQTPRYLIKTRGQQVTLSCSPISGHRSVSWYQQTPGQGLQFLFEYFSETQRNKGNFPGRFSGRQFSNSRSEMNVSTLELGDSALYLCASSLDPGNAYEQYFGPGTRLTVT.